These 15 T cell receptor beta chains came from one sample sequenced in a study of blood T cell repertoires in COVID-19. Method: immunoSEQ multiplex PCR; TCRdb's copy keeps in-frame clones and lacks some. The sample lists more than 400,000 clones; 90% were seen once. The sequenced material came from PBMCs or T cells enriched from blood (not recorded which). Receptors originate from a man aged 18-30 years who had recovered from COVID-19.

V is TRBV25-1 and J is TRBJ2-1; D is uncertain. This CDR3 comprises 13 residues. The V gene's germline CDR1 is MGHDK and CDR2 SYGVNS. V was trimmed by 4 bases and J by 4 bases, leaving 8 bases between them. For the CDR3, the DNA is TGTGCCAGCAGTGCAGTCGAATACAATGAGCAGTTCTTC. Translated: CASSAVEYNEQFF.

The chain links TRBV27 to TRBJ1-5, with 12 bases that match TRBD1. J lost 7 bases, V lost 4 bases, and 5 bases had no gene match. Germline loops: CDR1 MNHEY, CDR2 SMNVEV (reference sequence). The CDR3 spans 15 residues. Written as DNA, the CDR3 is TGTGCCAGCAGTTCCGGGACAGGGGGCGAACAGCCCCAGCATTTT. Translated, it gives CASSSGTGGEQPQHF.

The V call is TRBV2, the J call TRBJ1-6; D remains unclear. V was trimmed by 9 bases and J by 10 bases, leaving 4 bases between them. Germline CDR1 and CDR2: SNHLY and FYNNEI. The CDR3 sequence is 9 residues long. CDR3 sequence: CARGSPLHF. In nucleotides, the CDR3 is TGTGCCAGGGGCTCACCCCTCCACTTT. Variable domain in full (rest from reference TRBV2 and TRBJ1-6): EPEVTQTPSHQVTQMGQEVILRCVPISNHLYFYWYRQILGQKVEFLVSFYNNEISEKSEIFDDQFSVERPDGSNFTLKIRSTKLEDSAMYFCARGSPLHFGNGTRLTVT.

The CDR3 nucleotides are TGTGCCACCAAGCTCCTTACAGGGGGCGTTCGGGCTGAAGCTTTCTTT. This sequence encodes CATKLLTGGVRAEAFF. The rearrangement joins TRBV2 to TRBJ1-1; 9 bases align to TRBD1. Germline CDR1 reads SNHLY; CDR2 reads FYNNEI. V trimming: 10 bases; J trimming: 6 bases; junction bases outside the gene matches: 18. This CDR3 is built from 16 residues. The full variable domain, with the rest looked up from reference TRBV2 and TRBJ1-1, is EPEVTQTPSHQVTQMGQEVILRCVPISNHLYFYWYRQILGQKVEFLVSFYNNEISEKSEIFDDQFSVERPDGSNFTLKIRSTKLEDSAMYFCATKLLTGGVRAEAFFGQGTRLTVV.

This chain uses TRBV28 with TRBJ2-7, with 8 bases matching TRBD2. V gave up 7 bases and J gave up 4 bases; unmatched junction bases: 9. The length of the CDR3 is 14 residues. Per the germline V gene, CDR1 is MDHEN and CDR2 is SYDVKM. CDR3 amino acids: CASTIGRAAYEQYF. CDR3 coding DNA: TGTGCCAGCACCATCGGGAGGGCCGCTTACGAGCAGTACTTC.

The chain recombines TRBV12-3 or TRBV12-4 with TRBJ2-5, with a possible D match to TRBD2 (6 bases). The CDR3 extends over 12 amino acids. The V end lost 3 bases, the J end lost 4 bases, and 6 bases lay between the germline ends. This CDR3 is CASSLGLETQYF. CDR3 DNA sequence: TGTGCCAGCAGTTTGGGACTAGAGACCCAGTACTTC.

The chain is built from TRBV12-5 and TRBJ1-4; D possibly corresponds to TRBD1 (5 bases). V lost 7 bases and J 7 bases, leaving 19 bases between the germline ends. Germline CDR1 LGHNT, CDR2 FRNRAP. There are 15 residues in the CDR3. DNA of the CDR3: TGTGCTAGTGCCCCCGGGGGTCTATTTCCTGAAAAACTGTTTTTT. Residues: CASAPGGLFPEKLFF.

This sequence joins TRBV5-1 and TRBJ1-1; 10 bases match TRBD1. The CDR3 totals 15 residues. Germline V gene lookup returns CDR1 SGHRS and CDR2 YFSETQ. V dropped 4 bases and J dropped 5; count of bases not matched to a gene: 8. CDR3 loop: CASSAQTGGVTEAFF. The CDR3 nucleotides are TGCGCCAGCAGCGCACAGACAGGGGGCGTTACTGAAGCTTTCTTT.

The V gene is TRBV5-6, the J gene TRBJ1-2; D perhaps matches TRBD1 (6 bases). V was pared by 6 bases and J by 3 bases, with 15 bases between. Germline-derived CDR1 and CDR2 are SGHDT and YYEEEE. The CDR3 loop spans 14 amino acids. The CDR3 sequence: CASTYGGAHYGYTF. CDR3 nucleotides: TGTGCCAGCACCTACGGGGGGGCACACTATGGCTACACCTTC.

J is TRBJ2-5 and V is TRBV10-3; TRBD2 matches at 10 bases. Germline V gene sequence: CDR1 ENHRY, CDR2 SYGVKD. The CDR3 loop spans 18 amino acids. V trimming: 0 bases; J trimming: 4 bases; junction bases outside the gene matches: 11. CDR3 protein: CAISESEPSGRSRETQYF. The CDR3 DNA follows: TGTGCCATCAGTGAGTCGGAACCTAGCGGGAGATCGAGAGAGACCCAGTACTTC.

V and J are TRBV2 and TRBJ2-5; D gene ambiguous. Germline V lookup: CDR1 SNHLY, CDR2 FYNNEI. Trimming stripped 1 base from V and 5 bases from J, with 14 bases between. The CDR3 contains 15 residues. The CDR3 is CASSEVGGLGETQYF. The CDR3 DNA is TGTGCCAGCAGTGAAGTCGGCGGCCTTGGGGAGACCCAGTACTTC. The complete variable domain, with remaining parts taken from reference TRBV2 and TRBJ2-5, reads EPEVTQTPSHQVTQMGQEVILRCVPISNHLYFYWYRQILGQKVEFLVSFYNNEISEKSEIFDDQFSVERPDGSNFTLKIRSTKLEDSAMYFCASSEVGGLGETQYFGPGTRLLVL.

The gene calls are TRBV5-6 and TRBJ2-3; 7 bases line up with TRBD1. The CDR3 is 14 amino acids. V was pared by 4 bases and J by 1 base, with 3 bases of the junction left unmatched. Germline lookup yields CDR1 SGHDT and CDR2 YYEEEE. The CDR3 nucleotides read TGTGCCAGCAGCACCGGGACAGGCACAGATACGCAGTATTTT. Its translation is CASSTGTGTDTQYF.

The rearrangement links TRBV19 to TRBJ1-5; TRBD1 might be the D (5 bases). The CDR3 extends over 12 amino acids. Germline V gives CDR1 LNHDA, CDR2 SQIVND (reference sequence). The ends were cut back, 7 bases at V and 4 bases at J, with 8 bases in the middle. The CDR3 DNA follows: TGTGCCAGTACGGGGGGAAATCAGCCCCAGCATTTT. This translates into CASTGGNQPQHF.

The V call is TRBV19, the J call TRBJ1-2; possible D gene TRBD1, 5 bases. V was cut by 7 bases and J by 4 bases, with 13 bases left in between. CDR3 length: 13 residues. Per germline, CDR1 LNHDA and CDR2 SQIVND (reference sequence). The CDR3 region has the DNA TGTGCCAGTAATCCGACAGCCAGCTATGGCTACACCTTC. Translation gives CASNPTASYGYTF.

With regard to this clone: Other DNA variants within this sample encode the same CDR3. The CDR3 spells CAISGQGSSGNTIYF. The CDR3 coding sequence is TGTGCCATCAGTGGACAGGGGAGCTCTGGAAACACCATATATTTT. The chain carries TRBV10-3 and TRBJ1-3, with 8 nucleotides matching TRBD1. With V trimmed by 4 bases and J by 0 bases, 2 bases remained unmatched. CDR1 is ENHRY and CDR2 is SYGVKD in the germline V gene. The CDR3 runs 15 residues.